These 29 T cell receptor beta chains originate from one sample sequenced in a study of a mutant IDH1 vaccine in newly diagnosed glioma. The assay was immunoSEQ multiplex PCR, and TCRdb's table has in-frame clones only and misses some. The sample yields about 16,000 clones, nearly 97% seen once. The time point was: baseline, week 1 (first vaccination visit). Treatment in this sample: pre-vaccination baseline after standard-of-care therapy. This specimen consisted of peripheral blood mononuclear cells (PBMCs), obtained from a glioma patient treated with radiotherapy, temozolomide or both. These receptors were obtained from a woman aged 18-29 years with glioma. Some clones in this sample may be carry-over from other donors' samples.

The J gene is TRBJ1-1, the V gene TRBV19; D remains ambiguous. Germline assignment: CDR1 LNHDA and CDR2 SQIVND (reference sequence). The CDR3 loop spans 14 amino acids. Deletions cut 1 base from V and 3 bases from J, with 9 bases between. Written as DNA, the CDR3 is TGTGCCAGTAGTATAGCCTCCACAGACACTGAAGCTTTCTTT. Protein product: CASSIASTDTEAFF.

The rearrangement joins TRBV5-1 to TRBJ2-5; 14 bases map to TRBD2. CDR3 length equals 17 residues. The V and J ends lost 4 bases and 1 base, in that order; junction bases with no gene match: 6. Germline assignment: CDR1 SGHRS and CDR2 YFSETQ. CDR3 DNA: TGCGCCAGCAGCCCCGGACTAGCGGGAGGCATCCAAGAGACCCAGTACTTC. Residues: CASSPGLAGGIQETQYF.

This sequence joins TRBV28 and TRBJ1-2; 11 bases align to TRBD1. V shed 1 base and J 5 bases; nucleotides not matched to a gene: 6. The CDR3 length is 16 residues. Looked up from germline, CDR1 is MDHEN and CDR2 is SYDVKM. The CDR3: CASSLFPDRGLYGYTF. The CDR3 nucleotides are TGTGCCAGCAGTTTATTTCCGGACAGGGGGCTTTATGGCTACACCTTC.

V is TRBV2 and J is TRBJ2-1; D gene uncertain. The V gene's germline CDR1 is SNHLY and CDR2 FYNNEI. The CDR3 spans 12 residues. Trimming left V 3 bases short and J 6 bases short, with 6 bases between. This chain's CDR3 is CASSEVRNEQFF. The CDR3, as DNA: TGTGCCAGCAGTGAGGTACGCAATGAGCAGTTCTTC.

The chain uses TRBV6-1 and TRBJ1-1; 11 bases are shared with TRBD1. Germline CDR1 is MNHNS and CDR2 is SASEGT. The CDR3 runs to 17 residues. With V trimmed by 4 bases and J by 3 bases, 10 bases remained unmatched. The CDR3 loop is CASSGDRGRVVDTEAFF. The CDR3 bases are TGTGCCAGCAGTGGGGACAGGGGGAGGGTCGTGGACACTGAAGCTTTCTTT.

The rearrangement joins TRBV18 to TRBJ2-1; D gene uncertain. Trimming removed 3 bases from V and 6 bases from J, with 6 bases in between. CDR3 size: 12 residues. Germline-derived CDR1 and CDR2 are KGHSH and LQKENI. The CDR3 loop is CASSPGGNEQFF. The CDR3 DNA follows: TGTGCCAGCTCACCCGGCGGCAATGAGCAGTTCTTC.

The chain joins TRBV28 to TRBJ2-7; 9 bases are shared with TRBD1. The CDR3 consists of 14 residues. V lost 6 bases and J lost 3; bases outside the gene matches: 6. CDR1 MDHEN and CDR2 SYDVKM come from the germline V gene. Here the CDR3 DNA reads TGTGCCAGCAGAGCCGGGACAGGGAACTACGAGCAGTACTTC. Protein: CASRAGTGNYEQYF.

V usage is TRBV7-2 and J usage is TRBJ1-1; a weak D match, TRBD1 (5 bases). Germline lookup yields CDR1 SGHTA and CDR2 FQGNSA. The CDR3 totals 14 residues. Deletions cut 5 bases from V and 1 base from J, with 11 bases between. The CDR3, as DNA: TGTGCCAGCAGCGCCCACGGGGGGAACACTGAAGCTTTCTTT. It encodes CASSAHGGNTEAFF.

This chain joins TRBV5-4 and TRBJ1-2; maybe TRBD1 (6 bases). Germline V gives CDR1 SGHNT, CDR2 YYREEE (reference sequence). Trimming left V 3 bases short and J 5 bases short, with 14 bases between. The CDR3 is 14 residues long. Here the CDR3 DNA reads TGTGCCAGCAGCTCAGGGGAGAGGCAATATGGCTACACCTTC. It is translated as CASSSGERQYGYTF.

The chain carries TRBV2 and TRBJ1-6; 8 bases line up with TRBD1. Germline V CDR1 and CDR2: SNHLY, FYNNEI. V lost 7 bases to trimming and J lost 7 bases; unmatched junction nucleotides: 6. The CDR3 totals 14 residues. CDR3 DNA sequence: TGTGCCAGCACTCCAGGGGGCCTAAATTCACCCCTCCACTTT. Protein product: CASTPGGLNSPLHF.

The genes are TRBV11-1 and TRBJ2-3; D might be TRBD1 or TRBD2, each matching 5 bases. V dropped 0 bases and J dropped 1 base, with 11 bases sitting between them. CDR3 length: 16 residues. CDR1 and CDR2 from the germline V gene are SGHAT and FQDESV (reference sequence). CDR3 residues: CASSLAQGRRTDTQYF. The CDR3 DNA sequence: TGTGCCAGCAGCTTAGCGCAGGGACGGCGCACAGATACGCAGTATTTT.

This chain links TRBV10-3 with TRBJ2-4; D gene uncertain. The germline V gene has CDR1 ENHRY and CDR2 SYGVKD. Trimming removed 3 bases from V and 12 bases from J, with 9 bases in between. CDR3 length: 11 amino acids. CDR3 residues: CAISDGVDQYF. CDR3 sequence (DNA): TGTGCCATCAGTGATGGTGTCGATCAGTACTTC.

This clone was recorded only once. This sequence joins TRBV4-3 and TRBJ1-2; no reliable D call. The V end lost 5 bases, the J end lost 2 bases, and 9 bases lay between the germline ends. The CDR3 sequence is 13 residues long. Per germline, CDR1 LGHNA and CDR2 YSLEER. This CDR3 is CASSETGNYGYTF. Here the CDR3 DNA reads TGCGCCAGCAGCGAGACGGGGAACTATGGCTACACCTTC.

The chain links TRBV6-6 to TRBJ1-4; no clear D. The CDR3 is 13 amino acids. Trimming shortened V by 0 bases and J by 8 bases, and 7 bases separated the two germline ends. CDR1 and CDR2 (germline): MNHNY, SVGAGI (reference sequence). This chain's CDR3 is CASSYSRKEKLFF. CDR3 nucleotides: TGTGCCAGCAGTTACTCAAGGAAAGAAAAACTGTTTTTT.

The chain combines TRBV2 with TRBJ1-2, with D unresolved. The CDR3 is 10 residues long. The germline V gene encodes CDR1 SNHLY and CDR2 FYNNEI. The germline V and J ends were trimmed by 7 bases and 7 bases, with 7 bases remaining between them. The CDR3 DNA reads as TGTGCCAGCACGGCTTCTGGCTACACCTTC. Residues: CASTASGYTF. The complete variable domain, with remaining parts taken from reference TRBV2 and TRBJ1-2, reads EPEVTQTPSHQVTQMGQEVILRCVPISNHLYFYWYRQILGQKVEFLVSFYNNEISEKSEIFDDQFSVERPDGSNFTLKIRSTKLEDSAMYFCASTASGYTFGSGTRLTVV.

This clone showed up just once. CDR3 loop: CASRTGTGYFPTEELFF. The CDR3 region has the DNA TGTGCCAGCAGAACCGGGACAGGGTACTTCCCTACCGAGGAACTGTTTTTT. V and J are TRBV5-8 and TRBJ1-4; the match to TRBD1 covers 9 bases. The germline CDR1 and CDR2 sequences are SGHTS and YDEGEE. The CDR3 contains 17 residues. V lost 5 bases to trimming and J lost 12 bases; unmatched junction nucleotides: 20.

In nucleotides, the CDR3 is TGCGCCAGCAGTACTGGACAGGGGACAACTAATGAAAAACTGTTTTTT. Protein: CASSTGQGTTNEKLFF. The chain employs TRBV10-1 and TRBJ1-4, with TRBD1 identical over 9 bases. Germline CDR1 and CDR2: WNHNN and SYGVQD (reference sequence). The ends lost 5 bases at V and 0 bases at J; junction bases unmatched: 4. The CDR3 sequence is 16 residues long.

The rearrangement links TRBV4-3 to TRBJ1-6; D not resolved. V lost 0 bases and J lost 6, with 6 bases in between. The CDR3 covers 14 residues. Germline V lookup: CDR1 LGHNA, CDR2 YSLEER. The CDR3, as DNA: TGCGCCAGCAGCCAAGACCTACCTAATTCACCCCTCCACTTT. It encodes CASSQDLPNSPLHF.

This chain joins TRBV4-1 and TRBJ1-5; the D is unclear. The CDR3 has 13 amino acids. Germline CDR1 MGHRA, CDR2 YSYEKL. Trimming removed 4 bases at V and 1 base at J, with 5 bases between. CDR3 in DNA: TGCGCCAGCAGCCGGGGAAGCAATCAGCCCCAGCATTTT. Residues: CASSRGSNQPQHF.

This chain joins TRBV6-1 and TRBJ2-3; 7 bases are shared with TRBD2. With V trimmed by 4 bases and J by 6 bases, 7 bases remained unmatched. Germline values: CDR1 MNHNS, CDR2 SASEGT. The length of the CDR3 is 14 residues. The CDR3 nucleotides are TGTGCCAGCAGTGTGGGGGGGGGTGCGGATACGCAGTATTTT. This codes for CASSVGGGADTQYF.

This chain joins TRBV4-1 and TRBJ1-2; D unclear. V lost 5 bases and J lost 4, with 14 bases in between. Germline-derived CDR1 and CDR2 are MGHRA and YSYEKL. The CDR3 is 14 residues long. DNA for the CDR3: TGCGCCAGCAGCTGTAACCGAAAGACCTATGGCTACACCTTC. This sequence encodes CASSCNRKTYGYTF.

The CDR3 bases are TGTGCCAGCAGCACTGGGACAGGGTTCGAAGAGACCCAGTACTTC. This sequence encodes CASSTGTGFEETQYF. The genes are TRBV11-1 and TRBJ2-5; TRBD1 agrees at 9 bases. Per the germline V gene, CDR1 is SGHAT and CDR2 is FQDESV (reference sequence). CDR3 length: 15 residues. The junction had 7 bases not matched to a gene; V was cut back by 5 bases and J by 3 bases.

The chain recombines TRBV4-1 with TRBJ1-1; D remains unclear. This CDR3 has 16 residues. Germline lookup yields CDR1 MGHRA and CDR2 YSYEKL. V lost 4 bases, J lost 0 bases, and 15 bases lay in between. CDR3 sequence (DNA): TGCGCCAGCAGCCCCCGCCGCCTCGCCCTGAACACTGAAGCTTTCTTT. It codes for CASSPRRLALNTEAFF.

This chain joins TRBV6-4 and TRBJ2-7; no clear D gene. Germline CDR1 and CDR2: MRHNA and SNTAGT. V was clipped by 8 bases and J by 5 bases, with 10 bases between them. This CDR3 contains 11 residues. The CDR3: CASHSRNEQYF. The CDR3 bases are TGTGCCAGCCATAGTAGGAACGAGCAGTACTTC.

The gene calls are TRBV25-1 and TRBJ2-1, with unresolved D. Looked up from germline, CDR1 is MGHDK and CDR2 is SYGVNS. The germline V and J ends were trimmed by 3 bases and 10 bases, with 13 bases remaining between them. The CDR3 covers 13 residues. The CDR3 loop reads CASSDINSSEQFF. CDR3 nucleotides: TGTGCCAGCAGTGACATAAACAGCAGCGAGCAGTTCTTC.

This chain connects TRBV9 to TRBJ2-5; 7 bases agree with TRBD2. The CDR3 sequence is 15 residues long. With 0 bases clipped from V and 2 bases from J, the junction kept 4 bases outside the gene matches. Germline V gives CDR1 SGDLS, CDR2 YYNGEE. The CDR3 DNA is TGTGCCAGCAGCGTAGGGGGGGGGACTCAAGAGACCCAGTACTTC. Encoded protein: CASSVGGGTQETQYF.

The chain has TRBV23-1 and TRBJ2-3; TRBD2 is a possible D gene (5 bases). TRBV23-1 is an ORF, and what it does is uncertain. Trimming removed 2 bases at V and 0 bases at J, with 18 bases between. The CDR3 has 18 amino acids. This chain's CDR3 is CASSQPRPWTGSTDTQYF. The CDR3, as DNA: TGCGCCAGCAGTCAACCGAGACCCTGGACGGGGAGCACAGATACGCAGTATTTT.

The chain uses TRBV13 and TRBJ2-5, with TRBD1 as a possible D gene (6 bases). V was trimmed by 2 bases and J by 2 bases, leaving 9 bases between them. This CDR3 comprises 14 residues. CDR1 is PRHDT and CDR2 is FYEKMQ in the germline V gene (reference sequence). CDR3 DNA: TGTGCCAGCAGCTTAAGGGGGAGACAAGAGACCCAGTACTTC. It translates to CASSLRGRQETQYF. Based on the CDR3 plus reference TRBV13 and TRBJ2-5, the full variable domain is AAGVIQSPRHLIKEKRETATLKCYPIPRHDTVYWYQQGPGQDPQFLISFYEKMQSDKGSIPDRFSAQQFSDYHSELNMSSLELGDSALYFCASSLRGRQETQYFGPGTRLLVL.

The genes are TRBV15 and TRBJ2-7; no clear D. Germline assignment: CDR1 LNHNV and CDR2 YYDKDF (reference sequence). Trimming removed 0 bases at V and 1 base at J, with 10 bases between. The CDR3 consists of 15 residues. DNA of the CDR3: TGTGCCACCAGCAGAGATTGGTCACAATCCTACGAGCAGTACTTC. Residues: CATSRDWSQSYEQYF. The full variable domain, completed using reference TRBV15 and TRBJ2-7, is DAMVIQNPRYQVTQFGKPVTLSCSQTLNHNVMYWYQQKSSQAPKLLFHYYDKDFNNEADTPDNFQSRRPNTSFCFLDIRSPGLGDTAMYLCATSRDWSQSYEQYFGPGTRLTVT.